Sequencing of this TCR beta chain was carried out in a study of T cell changes during pregnancy in multiple sclerosis. Produced via immunoSEQ multiplex PCR; TCRdb's table is partial and in-frame only. The repertoire has 35,000 to 45,000 clones, 80% to 95% of them found once; the top ten carry about 0.45%. V was clipped by 9 bases and J by 9 bases; unmatched bases: 10. The CDR3 consists of 14 residues. The germline CDR1 and CDR2 sequences are SNHLY and FYNNEI. The sequencing here drew on CD4+ T cells from peripheral blood mononuclear cells, taken in the third trimester of pregnancy. The receptor was isolated from a female donor with multiple sclerosis, enrolled in a pregnancy study. The gene calls are TRBV2 and TRBJ2-1; 11 nucleotides agree with TRBD2. CDR3 sequence reads: CASLTGTSGGEQFF. In DNA form, the CDR3 reads TGTGCCAGTCTAACCGGGACTAGCGGCGGTGAGCAGTTCTTC.